These T cell receptor beta chains were read from a single sample in a study of cytomegalovirus exposure and HLA in healthy donors. The repertoire was sequenced with immunoSEQ multiplex PCR; TCRdb's copy has only in-frame clones and lacks some. This table holds about 130,000 clones, roughly 80% found once. Input material: PBMCs. These receptors were taken from a woman in her forties or fifties in good health and CMV-seronegative. Each CDR3 is given with its conserved first and last residue. The D gene is left open where the match is weak. A row's size may be missing; if present it is once, few, many or a size class.

CDR3aa: CASSRLAGSTDTQYF
CDR3nt: TGTGCCAGCAGTAGACTAGCGGGGAGCACAGATACGCAGTATTTT
v_gene: TRBV28
j_gene: TRBJ2-3
d_gene: TRBD2
abundance: few

CDR3aa: CASRPAGVGYEQYF
CDR3nt: TGTGCCAGCAGACCAGCGGGAGTCGGCTACGAGCAGTACTTC
v_gene: TRBV28
j_gene: TRBJ2-7
d_gene: TRBD2
abundance: few

CDR3aa: CASRRGKSASGNTIYF
CDR3nt: TGTGCCAGCAGACGAGGTAAATCAGCCTCTGGAAACACCATATATTTT
v_gene: TRBV13
j_gene: TRBJ1-3
d_gene: NA
abundance: NA

CDR3aa: CASSSLSGGRYEQYF
CDR3nt: TGTGCCAGCAGTTCCCTTAGCGGGGGCAGGTACGAGCAGTACTTC
v_gene: TRBV28
j_gene: TRBJ2-7
d_gene: TRBD2
abundance: NA

CDR3aa: CATVPFDRGQYSNQPQHF
CDR3nt: TGTGCCACCGTCCCTTTTGACAGGGGCCAATATAGCAATCAGCCCCAGCATTTT
v_gene: TRBV28
j_gene: TRBJ1-5
d_gene: TRBD1
abundance: once

CDR3aa: CASSQTDSSVGYTF
CDR3nt: TGTGCCAGCAGCCAGACCGACAGTTCCGTTGGCTACACCTTC
v_gene: TRBV5-5
j_gene: TRBJ1-2
d_gene: NA
abundance: NA

CDR3aa: CASSEGTSGSGANVLTF
CDR3nt: TGTGCCAGCAGCGAAGGGACTAGCGGCTCTGGGGCCAACGTCCTGACTTTC
v_gene: TRBV28
j_gene: TRBJ2-6
d_gene: TRBD2
abundance: NA

CDR3aa: CASSGDTARDGYTF
CDR3nt: TGTGCCAGCAGCGGGGACACGGCCCGAGATGGCTACACCTTC
v_gene: TRBV2
j_gene: TRBJ1-2
d_gene: NA
abundance: few

CDR3aa: CASSPGTDASTDTQYF
CDR3nt: TGTGCCAGCAGCCCAGGGACAGACGCGTCCACAGATACGCAGTATTTT
v_gene: TRBV7-9
j_gene: TRBJ2-3
d_gene: TRBD1
abundance: NA

CDR3aa: CASGGQLETQYF
CDR3nt: TGTGCCAGTGGGGGACAATTAGAGACCCAGTACTTC
v_gene: TRBV19
j_gene: TRBJ2-5
d_gene: NA
abundance: NA

CDR3aa: CASSLAGQRTSGVLGEQYF
CDR3nt: TGTGCCAGCAGTTTGGCGGGACAGCGGACTAGCGGGGTGCTTGGCGAGCAGTACTTC
v_gene: TRBV28
j_gene: TRBJ2-7
d_gene: TRBD2
abundance: NA

CDR3aa: CATRLDLGEAFF
CDR3nt: TGTGCCACTCGACTTGATTTGGGTGAAGCTTTCTTT
v_gene: TRBV10-3
j_gene: TRBJ1-1
d_gene: NA
abundance: NA

CDR3aa: CASSLYAGAVRYGYTF
CDR3nt: TGTGCCAGCAGTTTATACGCAGGGGCCGTCCGGTATGGCTACACCTTC
v_gene: TRBV27
j_gene: TRBJ1-2
d_gene: NA
abundance: few

CDR3aa: CASSPGVEQYF
CDR3nt: TGTGCCAGCAGCCCGGGAGTCGAGCAGTACTTC
v_gene: TRBV7-2
j_gene: TRBJ2-7
d_gene: NA
abundance: NA

CDR3aa: CASFGPLRGLEGGGF
CDR3nt: TGTGCCAGCTTCGGCCCCCTCAGGGGGCTGGAGGGGGGGGGCTTT
v_gene: TRBV28
j_gene: TRBJ1-1
d_gene: TRBD1
abundance: NA

CDR3aa: CASSLAGSDEQYF
CDR3nt: TGTGCCAGCAGCTTAGCGGGAAGTGACGAGCAGTACTTC
v_gene: TRBV5-5
j_gene: TRBJ2-7
d_gene: TRBD2
abundance: NA

CDR3aa: CASSEYPRYEQYF
CDR3nt: TGTGCCAGCAGTGAGTATCCCCGCTACGAGCAGTACTTC
v_gene: TRBV2
j_gene: TRBJ2-7
d_gene: NA
abundance: NA

CDR3aa: CASTPYSNQPQHF
CDR3nt: TGTGCCAGTACTCCTTATAGCAATCAGCCCCAGCATTTT
v_gene: TRBV19
j_gene: TRBJ1-5
d_gene: NA
abundance: NA

CDR3aa: CSVEPDSGLAGVPAQYF
CDR3nt: TGCAGCGTAGAACCCGACAGCGGTCTAGCGGGAGTACCGGCGCAGTATTTT
v_gene: TRBV29-1
j_gene: TRBJ2-3
d_gene: TRBD2
abundance: once

CDR3aa: CASSLMGLAEIQETQYF
CDR3nt: TGTGCCAGCAGCTTAATGGGACTAGCGGAGATCCAAGAGACCCAGTACTTC
v_gene: TRBV7-3
j_gene: TRBJ2-5
d_gene: TRBD2
abundance: NA

CDR3aa: CASSPGVASTDTQYF
CDR3nt: TGTGCTAGCAGTCCCGGAGTGGCTAGCACAGATACGCAGTATTTT
v_gene: TRBV7-7
j_gene: TRBJ2-3
d_gene: NA
abundance: NA

CDR3aa: CASSEQGPYNEQFF
CDR3nt: TGTGCCAGCAGTGAACAGGGGCCCTACAATGAGCAGTTCTTC
v_gene: TRBV6-1
j_gene: TRBJ2-1
d_gene: NA
abundance: NA

CDR3aa: CASSLGRVETQYF
CDR3nt: TGTGCCAGCAGCTTGGGGAGGGTGGAGACCCAGTACTTC
v_gene: TRBV5-6
j_gene: TRBJ2-5
d_gene: NA
abundance: NA

CDR3aa: CASSSSLEAFF
CDR3nt: TGTGCCAGCAGCTCCTCTCTAGAAGCTTTCTTT
v_gene: TRBV7-2
j_gene: TRBJ1-1
d_gene: NA
abundance: NA

CDR3aa: CSVVRDRESGELFF
CDR3nt: TGCAGCGTTGTCCGGGACAGGGAGTCCGGGGAGCTGTTTTTT
v_gene: TRBV29-1
j_gene: TRBJ2-2
d_gene: TRBD1
abundance: NA

CDR3aa: CASSDPGQGSGANVLTF
CDR3nt: TGTGCCAGCAGTGACCCGGGACAGGGGTCTGGGGCCAACGTCCTGACTTTC
v_gene: TRBV6-1
j_gene: TRBJ2-6
d_gene: TRBD1
abundance: NA